Presented here are 3 T cell receptor beta chains from one specimen sequenced in a study of shared clonotypes between healthy human individuals. The repertoire was sequenced with immunoSEQ multiplex PCR; TCRdb's copy has only in-frame clones and lacks some. The profile covers roughly 2 million clones, with roughly 96% appearing a single time and roughly 0.13% taken by the ten largest. Sequencing was done on a sample of naive CD4+ T cells sorted from blood. Documented subset: CD45RA+ positively selected. These TCRs come from a man younger than 35 in good health.

This rearrangement joins TRBV5-1 to TRBJ2-5; D is perhaps TRBD1 or TRBD2 (5 bases each). Trimming pared 4 bases from V and 5 bases from J, leaving 15 bases between. This CDR3 contains 14 residues. The V gene's germline CDR1 is SGHRS and CDR2 YFSETQ. CDR3 nucleotide sequence: TGCGCCAGCAGCATGGAAGGGACCCGGGAGACCCAGTACTTC. As protein: CASSMEGTRETQYF.

This clone was counted once. This sequence joins TRBV28 and TRBJ2-3; the D is unclear. The CDR3 has 14 amino acids. The V end lost 5 bases, the J end lost 9 bases, and 18 bases lay between the germline ends. Germline loops: CDR1 MDHEN, CDR2 SYDVKM. The CDR3 DNA is TGTGCCAGCAGTCCCGTTGAACTAACGGACACGCAGTATTTT. This gives the protein CASSPVELTDTQYF.

The V call is TRBV4-1, the J call TRBJ2-5; D is unclear. Germline V gene sequence: CDR1 MGHRA, CDR2 YSYEKL. The V end lost 0 bases, the J end lost 5 bases, and 4 bases lay between the germline ends. The CDR3 sequence is 12 residues long. The CDR3 region is CASSQDWETQYF. In DNA, the CDR3 is TGCGCCAGCAGCCAAGATTGGGAGACCCAGTACTTC.